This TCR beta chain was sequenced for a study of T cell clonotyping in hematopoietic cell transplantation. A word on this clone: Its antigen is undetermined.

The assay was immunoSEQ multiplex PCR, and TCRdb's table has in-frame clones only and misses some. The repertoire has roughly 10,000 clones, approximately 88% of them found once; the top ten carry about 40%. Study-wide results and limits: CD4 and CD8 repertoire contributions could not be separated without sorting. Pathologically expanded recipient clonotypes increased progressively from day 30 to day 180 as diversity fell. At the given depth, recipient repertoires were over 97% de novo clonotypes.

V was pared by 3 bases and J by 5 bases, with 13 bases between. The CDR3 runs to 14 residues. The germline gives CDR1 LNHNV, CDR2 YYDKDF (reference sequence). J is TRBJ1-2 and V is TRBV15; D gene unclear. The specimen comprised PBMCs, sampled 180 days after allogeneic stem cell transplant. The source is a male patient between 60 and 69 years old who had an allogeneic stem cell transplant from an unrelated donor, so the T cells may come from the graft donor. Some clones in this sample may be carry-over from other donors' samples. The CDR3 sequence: CATSREGSGYGYTF. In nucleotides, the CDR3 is TGTGCCACCAGCAGGGAAGGGAGTGGATATGGCTACACCTTC.